This TCR beta chain was recovered during a study of shared clonotypes between healthy human individuals. Regarding the study as a whole: Among donors, clonotype sharing was expected to be affected by sequencing depth. The genetic and exposure-history diversity represented was limited by few donors.

Every immunoSEQ plate was one replicate of a subset's evenly spread DNA. Sequenced by immunoSEQ multiplex PCR; TCRdb stores in-frame clones only, minus some. This table has more than 2 million clones, around 93% appearing once. Remarks on this clone: The antigen is not known.

CD45RO-negative CD8 cells positively selected for CCR7 made up the naive population, which excluded terminally differentiated effector memory CD45RA+ cells. Those who donated were healthy HIV-negative adults, with no recent acute infections or vaccinations reported. The CDR3 runs 17 residues. Trimming cost V 4 bases and J 3 bases, with 22 bases left between them. In germline, CDR1 is SGDLS, CDR2 YYNGEE. This rearrangement joins TRBV9 to TRBJ2-5; D gene ambiguous. The sequence was obtained from a man between 18 and 29 years old in good health. Some clones in this sample may be carry-over from other donors' samples. The specimen sequenced was naive CD8+ T cells from PBMCs. The DNA of the CDR3 is TGTGCCAGCAGCCCGAACAGAAGGTCTTGGGTAGAAGAGACCCAGTACTTC. Translated: CASSPNRRSWVEETQYF.